The 8 T cell receptor beta chains below come from one sample, sequenced in a study of blood T cell repertoires in COVID-19. Sequencing used immunoSEQ multiplex PCR; TCRdb keeps in-frame clones, though not all of them. The table has 63,000 or so clones, 85% to 90% seen once. The sample was peripheral blood. Receptor source: a man in his 70s with active COVID-19.

J is TRBJ2-3 and V is TRBV6-5, with 10 nucleotides matching TRBD2. The CDR3 consists of 15 residues. Germline V gene lookup returns CDR1 MNHEY and CDR2 SVGAGI. J lost 6 bases, V lost 6 bases, and 9 bases had no gene match. CDR3 coding DNA: TGTGCCAGCAGCGACAGCGGGAGGGCCTGGGATACGCAGTATTTT. As protein: CASSDSGRAWDTQYF.

The V call is TRBV5-4, the J call TRBJ2-5; D may be TRBD1 (6 bases). The CDR3 extends over 14 amino acids. Germline V gene lookup returns CDR1 SGHNT and CDR2 YYREEE (reference sequence). V gave up 3 bases and J gave up 2 bases, with 11 bases separating them. CDR3 DNA: TGTGCCAGCAGCTCAGGGGTCCAACAAGAGACCCAGTACTTC. Translating it yields CASSSGVQQETQYF.

The V call is TRBV27, the J call TRBJ2-7, with D possibly being TRBD1 (6 bases). The CDR3 is 13 residues long. Per the germline V gene, CDR1 is MNHEY and CDR2 is SMNVEV (reference sequence). Trimming pared 2 bases from V and 7 bases from J, leaving 12 bases between. This CDR3 reads CASSLGPQGEQYF. In DNA, the CDR3 is TGTGCCAGCAGTTTAGGGCCCCAGGGGGAGCAGTACTTC.

CDR3 nucleotides: TGTGCCAGCAGTTCCCCGGCCAGGCCAAGTGGGGAGACCCAGTACTTC. Translation: CASSSPARPSGETQYF. This chain joins TRBV6-5 and TRBJ2-5; D is undetermined. Trimming removed 4 bases from V and 5 bases from J, with 20 bases in between. Germline values: CDR1 MNHEY, CDR2 SVGAGI. The CDR3 contains 16 residues.

This clone was seen only a few times. The chain is built from TRBV6-5 and TRBJ2-1; 9 bases fit TRBD1. With 2 bases clipped from V and 3 bases from J, the junction kept 2 bases outside the gene matches. Germline CDR1 reads MNHEY; CDR2 reads SVGAGI. The CDR3 runs 15 residues. CDR3 sequence (DNA): TGTGCCAGCAGTTACAGGGGACAGGGCTACAATGAGCAGTTCTTC. This codes for CASSYRGQGYNEQFF.

V and J are TRBV2 and TRBJ2-5; 10 bases fit TRBD2. The V gene's germline CDR1 is SNHLY and CDR2 FYNNEI. The CDR3 contains 15 residues. Unmatched junction bases numbered 5, after V lost 7 bases and J lost 0 bases. The CDR3 DNA is TGTGCCAGCAACGGACTAGCGGTGTACCAAGAGACCCAGTACTTC. Translation: CASNGLAVYQETQYF.

This clone was seen once. The CDR3 DNA reads TGTGCCAGCAGCCAGGGACAGGCCCGGGAGACCCAGTACTTC. This encodes CASSQGQARETQYF. The chain employs TRBV5-8 and TRBJ2-5; 8 bases match TRBD1. V trimming: 4 bases; J trimming: 5 bases; junction bases outside the gene matches: 7. Germline CDR1 SGHTS, CDR2 YDEGEE. This CDR3 has 14 residues. Complete variable domain (other parts from reference TRBV5-8 and TRBJ2-5): EAGVTQSPTHLIKTRGQQATLRCSPISGHTSVYWYQQALGLGLQFLLWYDEGEERNRGNFPPRFSGRQFPNYSSELNVNALELEDSALYLCASSQGQARETQYFGPGTRLLVL.

The chain carries TRBV7-8 and TRBJ2-7, with 8 bases that match TRBD1. V was pared by 0 bases and J by 7 bases, with 17 bases of the junction left unmatched. The CDR3 is made up of 18 amino acids. Germline assignment: CDR1 SGHVS and CDR2 FQNEAQ. For the CDR3, the DNA is TGTGCCAGCAGCTTAGCCCCATTCCGGGGACAGGACCCTTGGGAGCAGTACTTC. Amino acids: CASSLAPFRGQDPWEQYF. The full variable domain, its missing parts supplied by reference TRBV7-8 and TRBJ2-7, is GAGVSQSPRYKVAKRGQDVALRCDPISGHVSLFWYQQALGQGPEFLTYFQNEAQLDKSGLPSDRFFAERPEGSVSTLKIQRTQQEDSAVYLCASSLAPFRGQDPWEQYFGPGTRLTVT.